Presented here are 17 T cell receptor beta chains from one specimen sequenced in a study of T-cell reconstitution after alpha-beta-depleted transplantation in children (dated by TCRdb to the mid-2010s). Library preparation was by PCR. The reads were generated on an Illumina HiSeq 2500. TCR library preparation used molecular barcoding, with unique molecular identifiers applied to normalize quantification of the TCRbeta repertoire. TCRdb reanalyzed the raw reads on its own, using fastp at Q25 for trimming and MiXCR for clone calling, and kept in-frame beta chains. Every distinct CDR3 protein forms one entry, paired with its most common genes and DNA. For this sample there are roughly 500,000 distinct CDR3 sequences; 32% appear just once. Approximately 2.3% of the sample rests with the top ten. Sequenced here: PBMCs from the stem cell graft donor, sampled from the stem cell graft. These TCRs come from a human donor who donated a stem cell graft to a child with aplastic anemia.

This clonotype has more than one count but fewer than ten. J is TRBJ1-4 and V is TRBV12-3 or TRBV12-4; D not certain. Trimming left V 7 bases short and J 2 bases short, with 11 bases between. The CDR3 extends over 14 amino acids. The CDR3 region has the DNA TGTGCCAGCACCACCGTGGGGACTAATGAAAAACTGTTTTTT. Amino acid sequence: CASTTVGTNEKLFF.

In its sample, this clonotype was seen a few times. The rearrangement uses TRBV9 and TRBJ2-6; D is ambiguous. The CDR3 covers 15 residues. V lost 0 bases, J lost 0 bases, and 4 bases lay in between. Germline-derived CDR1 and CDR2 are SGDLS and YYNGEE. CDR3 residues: CASSVVVSGANVLTF. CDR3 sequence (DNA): TGTGCCAGCAGCGTAGTTGTCTCTGGGGCCAACGTCCTGACTTTC.

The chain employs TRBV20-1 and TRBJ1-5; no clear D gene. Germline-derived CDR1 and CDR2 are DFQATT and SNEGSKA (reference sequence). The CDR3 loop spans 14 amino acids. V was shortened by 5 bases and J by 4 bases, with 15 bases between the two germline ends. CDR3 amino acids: CSAPRTGMNQPQHF. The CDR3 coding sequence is TGCAGTGCTCCACGAACGGGTATGAATCAGCCCCAGCATTTT.

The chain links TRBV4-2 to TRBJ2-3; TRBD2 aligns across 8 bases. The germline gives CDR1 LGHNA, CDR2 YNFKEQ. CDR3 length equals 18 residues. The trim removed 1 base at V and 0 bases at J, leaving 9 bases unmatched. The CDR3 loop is CASSQAARGGLSTDTQYF. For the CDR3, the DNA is TGTGCCAGCAGCCAAGCCGCCCGGGGGGGGCTTAGCACAGATACGCAGTATTTT.

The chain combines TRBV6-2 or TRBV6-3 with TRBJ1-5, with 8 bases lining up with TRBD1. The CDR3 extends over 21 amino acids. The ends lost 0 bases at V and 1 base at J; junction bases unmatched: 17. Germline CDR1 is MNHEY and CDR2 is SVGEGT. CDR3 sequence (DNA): TGTGCCAGCAGTTACTCGGGGCCAGGGGGCGGCCCTAAATTCAGCAATCAGCCCCAGCATTTT. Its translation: CASSYSGPGGGPKFSNQPQHF.

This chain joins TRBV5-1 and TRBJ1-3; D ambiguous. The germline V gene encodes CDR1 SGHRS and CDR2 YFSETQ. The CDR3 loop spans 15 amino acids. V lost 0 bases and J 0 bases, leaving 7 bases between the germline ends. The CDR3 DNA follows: TGCGCCAGCAGCTTGGATGCAGGCTCTGGAAACACCATATATTTT. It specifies CASSLDAGSGNTIYF.

The CDR3 loop is CASSPRTGGTNEKLFF. For the CDR3, the DNA is TGTGCCAGCTCACCACGGACAGGGGGCACTAATGAAAAACTGTTTTTT. This rearrangement joins TRBV18 to TRBJ1-4; 11 bases match TRBD1. The V gene end was trimmed by 1 base and the J gene end by 2 bases; junction bases not matched to a gene: 0. The CDR3 is 16 amino acids. The V gene's germline CDR1 is KGHSH and CDR2 LQKENI.

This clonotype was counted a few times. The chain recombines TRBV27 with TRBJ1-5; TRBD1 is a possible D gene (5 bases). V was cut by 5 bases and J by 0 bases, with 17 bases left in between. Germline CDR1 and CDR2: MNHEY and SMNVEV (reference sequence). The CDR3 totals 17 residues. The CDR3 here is CASSPLWADNSNQPQHF. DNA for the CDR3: TGTGCCAGCAGTCCTCTTTGGGCGGACAATAGCAATCAGCCCCAGCATTTT.

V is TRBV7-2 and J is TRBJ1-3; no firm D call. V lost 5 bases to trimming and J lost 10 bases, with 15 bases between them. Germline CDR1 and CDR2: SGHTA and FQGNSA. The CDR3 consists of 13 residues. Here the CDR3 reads CASSPRAESTIYF. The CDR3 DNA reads TGTGCCAGCAGCCCCCGGGCGGAAAGTACCATATATTTT.

In nucleotides, the CDR3 is TGTGCCAGCAGCTTAGTGATTAGTCTAGTGGAAGGAGAGACCCAGTACTTC. It yields the protein CASSLVISLVEGETQYF. This sequence joins TRBV11-2 and TRBJ2-5; D remains ambiguous. Germline CDR1 and CDR2: SGHAT and FQNNGV. The CDR3 spans 17 residues. V was trimmed by 1 base and J by 4 bases, leaving 19 bases between them. Full variable domain (missing parts from reference TRBV11-2 and TRBJ2-5): EAGVAQSPRYKIIEKRQSVAFWCNPISGHATLYWYQQILGQGPKLLIQFQNNGVVDDSQLPKDRFSAERLKGVDSTLKIQPAKLEDSAVYLCASSLVISLVEGETQYFGPGTRLLVL.

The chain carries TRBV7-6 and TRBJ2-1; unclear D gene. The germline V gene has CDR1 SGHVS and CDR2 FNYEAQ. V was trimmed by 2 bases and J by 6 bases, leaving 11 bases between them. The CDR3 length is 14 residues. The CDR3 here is CASSLTSPGNEQFF. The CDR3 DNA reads TGTGCCAGCAGCTTAACCTCGCCGGGCAATGAGCAGTTCTTC.

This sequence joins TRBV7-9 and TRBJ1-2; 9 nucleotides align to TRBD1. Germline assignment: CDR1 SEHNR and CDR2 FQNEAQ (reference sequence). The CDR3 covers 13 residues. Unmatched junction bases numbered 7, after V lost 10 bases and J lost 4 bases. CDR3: CATGQGRSYGYTF. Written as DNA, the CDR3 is TGTGCCACAGGACAGGGGAGAAGCTATGGCTACACCTTC.

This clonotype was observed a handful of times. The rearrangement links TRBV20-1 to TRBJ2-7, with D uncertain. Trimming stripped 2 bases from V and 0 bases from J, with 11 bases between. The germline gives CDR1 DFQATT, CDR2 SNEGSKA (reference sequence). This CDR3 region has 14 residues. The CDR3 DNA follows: TGCAGTGCTAGATCGTACGGCAGCTCCTACGAGCAGTACTTC. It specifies CSARSYGSSYEQYF.

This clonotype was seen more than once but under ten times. The CDR3: CASSSSGKWSYNEQFF. The CDR3 DNA sequence: TGTGCCAGCTCCTCTAGCGGGAAGTGGTCCTACAATGAGCAGTTCTTC. The V call is TRBV7-6, the J call TRBJ2-1; TRBD2 matches 9 bases. Trimming took 8 bases from V and 1 from J; bases not matched to a gene: 9. The CDR3 length is 16 residues. The V gene's germline CDR1 is SGHVS and CDR2 FNYEAQ.

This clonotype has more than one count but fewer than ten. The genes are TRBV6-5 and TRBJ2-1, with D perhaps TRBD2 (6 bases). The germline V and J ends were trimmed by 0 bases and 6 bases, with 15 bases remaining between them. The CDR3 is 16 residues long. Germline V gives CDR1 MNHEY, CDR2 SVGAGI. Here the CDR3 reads CASSYSTGAPLNEQFF. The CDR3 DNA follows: TGTGCCAGCAGTTACTCAACGGGAGCCCCTCTCAATGAGCAGTTCTTC.

The CDR3 sequence is CATSWYRDRNQPQHF. The CDR3 bases are TGTGCCACCAGCTGGTACCGGGACAGGAATCAGCCCCAGCATTTT. This chain uses TRBV15 with TRBJ1-5; TRBD1 matches at 8 bases. The CDR3 has 15 residues. Trimming cost V 5 bases and J 4 bases; bases outside gene matches: 7. The germline CDR1 and CDR2 sequences are LNHNV and YYDKDF (reference sequence).

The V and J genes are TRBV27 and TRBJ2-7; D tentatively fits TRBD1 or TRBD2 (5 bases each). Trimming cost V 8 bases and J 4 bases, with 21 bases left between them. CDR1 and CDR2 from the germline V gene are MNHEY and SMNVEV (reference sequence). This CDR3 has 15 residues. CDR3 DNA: TGTGCCAGCCGTCTGACAGAGGGAGACTTTTACGAGCAGTACTTC. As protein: CASRLTEGDFYEQYF.